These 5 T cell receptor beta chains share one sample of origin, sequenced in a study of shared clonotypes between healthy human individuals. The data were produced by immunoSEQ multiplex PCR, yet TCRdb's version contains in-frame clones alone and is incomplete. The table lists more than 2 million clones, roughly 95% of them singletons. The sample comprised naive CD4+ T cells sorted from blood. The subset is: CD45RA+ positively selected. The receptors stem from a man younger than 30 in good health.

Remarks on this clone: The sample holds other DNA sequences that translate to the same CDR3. CDR3 residues: CASSISYEQYF. DNA for the CDR3: TGTGCCAGCAGTATATCCTACGAGCAGTACTTC. This rearrangement joins TRBV28 to TRBJ2-7; D gene uncertain. The CDR3 has 11 residues. Germline V lookup: CDR1 MDHEN, CDR2 SYDVKM. Trimming left V 5 bases short and J 1 base short, with 3 bases between. Supplemented by reference TRBV28 and TRBJ2-7, the full variable domain reads DVKVTQSSRYLVKRTGEKVFLECVQDMDHENMFWYRQDPGLGLRLIYFSYDVKMKEKGDIPEGYSVSREKKERFSLILESASTNQTSMYLCASSISYEQYFGPGTRLTVT.

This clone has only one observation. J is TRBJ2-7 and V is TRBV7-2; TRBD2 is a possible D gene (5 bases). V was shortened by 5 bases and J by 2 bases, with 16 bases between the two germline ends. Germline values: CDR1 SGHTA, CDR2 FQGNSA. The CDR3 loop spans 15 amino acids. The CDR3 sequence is CASSPYLSDTYEQYF. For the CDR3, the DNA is TGTGCCAGCAGCCCCTACCTTAGCGACACCTACGAGCAGTACTTC. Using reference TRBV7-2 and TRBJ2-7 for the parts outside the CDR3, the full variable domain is GAGVSQSPSNKVTEKGKDVELRCDPISGHTALYWYRQSLGQGLEFLIYFQGNSAPDKSGLPSDRFSAERTGGSVSTLTIQRTQQEDSAVYLCASSPYLSDTYEQYFGPGTRLTVT.

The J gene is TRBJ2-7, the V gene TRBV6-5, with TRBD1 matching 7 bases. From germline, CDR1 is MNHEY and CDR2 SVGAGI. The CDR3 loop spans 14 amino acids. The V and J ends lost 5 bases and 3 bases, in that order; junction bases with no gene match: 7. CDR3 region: CASSHPGGDYEQYF. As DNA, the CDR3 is TGTGCCAGCAGTCACCCAGGGGGAGACTACGAGCAGTACTTC.

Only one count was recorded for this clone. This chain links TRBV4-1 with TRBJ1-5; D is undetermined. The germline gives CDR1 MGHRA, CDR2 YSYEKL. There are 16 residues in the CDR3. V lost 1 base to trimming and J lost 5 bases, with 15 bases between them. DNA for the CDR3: TGCGCCAGCAGCCAAGCAACAGCCGAAAAGTATCAGCCCCAGCATTTT. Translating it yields CASSQATAEKYQPQHF.

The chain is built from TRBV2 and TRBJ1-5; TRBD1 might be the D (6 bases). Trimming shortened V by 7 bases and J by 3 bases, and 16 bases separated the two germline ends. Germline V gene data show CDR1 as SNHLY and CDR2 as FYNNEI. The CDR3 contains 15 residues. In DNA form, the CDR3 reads TGTGCCAGCACCCCCAGGGGAGGGGACAATCAGCCCCAGCATTTT. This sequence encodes CASTPRGGDNQPQHF.